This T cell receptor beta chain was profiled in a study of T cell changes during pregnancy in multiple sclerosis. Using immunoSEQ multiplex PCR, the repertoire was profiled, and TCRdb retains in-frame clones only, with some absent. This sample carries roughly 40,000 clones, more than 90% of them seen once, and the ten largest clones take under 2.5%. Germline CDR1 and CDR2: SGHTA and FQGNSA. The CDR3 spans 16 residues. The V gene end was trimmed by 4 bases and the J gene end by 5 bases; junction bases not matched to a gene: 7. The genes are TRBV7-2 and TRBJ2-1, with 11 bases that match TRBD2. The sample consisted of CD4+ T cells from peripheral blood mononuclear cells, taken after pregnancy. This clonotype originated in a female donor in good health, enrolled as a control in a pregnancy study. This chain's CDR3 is CASSSLTSGSHNEQFF. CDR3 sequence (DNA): TGTGCCAGCAGCTCCCTCACTAGCGGGAGCCACAATGAGCAGTTCTTC.